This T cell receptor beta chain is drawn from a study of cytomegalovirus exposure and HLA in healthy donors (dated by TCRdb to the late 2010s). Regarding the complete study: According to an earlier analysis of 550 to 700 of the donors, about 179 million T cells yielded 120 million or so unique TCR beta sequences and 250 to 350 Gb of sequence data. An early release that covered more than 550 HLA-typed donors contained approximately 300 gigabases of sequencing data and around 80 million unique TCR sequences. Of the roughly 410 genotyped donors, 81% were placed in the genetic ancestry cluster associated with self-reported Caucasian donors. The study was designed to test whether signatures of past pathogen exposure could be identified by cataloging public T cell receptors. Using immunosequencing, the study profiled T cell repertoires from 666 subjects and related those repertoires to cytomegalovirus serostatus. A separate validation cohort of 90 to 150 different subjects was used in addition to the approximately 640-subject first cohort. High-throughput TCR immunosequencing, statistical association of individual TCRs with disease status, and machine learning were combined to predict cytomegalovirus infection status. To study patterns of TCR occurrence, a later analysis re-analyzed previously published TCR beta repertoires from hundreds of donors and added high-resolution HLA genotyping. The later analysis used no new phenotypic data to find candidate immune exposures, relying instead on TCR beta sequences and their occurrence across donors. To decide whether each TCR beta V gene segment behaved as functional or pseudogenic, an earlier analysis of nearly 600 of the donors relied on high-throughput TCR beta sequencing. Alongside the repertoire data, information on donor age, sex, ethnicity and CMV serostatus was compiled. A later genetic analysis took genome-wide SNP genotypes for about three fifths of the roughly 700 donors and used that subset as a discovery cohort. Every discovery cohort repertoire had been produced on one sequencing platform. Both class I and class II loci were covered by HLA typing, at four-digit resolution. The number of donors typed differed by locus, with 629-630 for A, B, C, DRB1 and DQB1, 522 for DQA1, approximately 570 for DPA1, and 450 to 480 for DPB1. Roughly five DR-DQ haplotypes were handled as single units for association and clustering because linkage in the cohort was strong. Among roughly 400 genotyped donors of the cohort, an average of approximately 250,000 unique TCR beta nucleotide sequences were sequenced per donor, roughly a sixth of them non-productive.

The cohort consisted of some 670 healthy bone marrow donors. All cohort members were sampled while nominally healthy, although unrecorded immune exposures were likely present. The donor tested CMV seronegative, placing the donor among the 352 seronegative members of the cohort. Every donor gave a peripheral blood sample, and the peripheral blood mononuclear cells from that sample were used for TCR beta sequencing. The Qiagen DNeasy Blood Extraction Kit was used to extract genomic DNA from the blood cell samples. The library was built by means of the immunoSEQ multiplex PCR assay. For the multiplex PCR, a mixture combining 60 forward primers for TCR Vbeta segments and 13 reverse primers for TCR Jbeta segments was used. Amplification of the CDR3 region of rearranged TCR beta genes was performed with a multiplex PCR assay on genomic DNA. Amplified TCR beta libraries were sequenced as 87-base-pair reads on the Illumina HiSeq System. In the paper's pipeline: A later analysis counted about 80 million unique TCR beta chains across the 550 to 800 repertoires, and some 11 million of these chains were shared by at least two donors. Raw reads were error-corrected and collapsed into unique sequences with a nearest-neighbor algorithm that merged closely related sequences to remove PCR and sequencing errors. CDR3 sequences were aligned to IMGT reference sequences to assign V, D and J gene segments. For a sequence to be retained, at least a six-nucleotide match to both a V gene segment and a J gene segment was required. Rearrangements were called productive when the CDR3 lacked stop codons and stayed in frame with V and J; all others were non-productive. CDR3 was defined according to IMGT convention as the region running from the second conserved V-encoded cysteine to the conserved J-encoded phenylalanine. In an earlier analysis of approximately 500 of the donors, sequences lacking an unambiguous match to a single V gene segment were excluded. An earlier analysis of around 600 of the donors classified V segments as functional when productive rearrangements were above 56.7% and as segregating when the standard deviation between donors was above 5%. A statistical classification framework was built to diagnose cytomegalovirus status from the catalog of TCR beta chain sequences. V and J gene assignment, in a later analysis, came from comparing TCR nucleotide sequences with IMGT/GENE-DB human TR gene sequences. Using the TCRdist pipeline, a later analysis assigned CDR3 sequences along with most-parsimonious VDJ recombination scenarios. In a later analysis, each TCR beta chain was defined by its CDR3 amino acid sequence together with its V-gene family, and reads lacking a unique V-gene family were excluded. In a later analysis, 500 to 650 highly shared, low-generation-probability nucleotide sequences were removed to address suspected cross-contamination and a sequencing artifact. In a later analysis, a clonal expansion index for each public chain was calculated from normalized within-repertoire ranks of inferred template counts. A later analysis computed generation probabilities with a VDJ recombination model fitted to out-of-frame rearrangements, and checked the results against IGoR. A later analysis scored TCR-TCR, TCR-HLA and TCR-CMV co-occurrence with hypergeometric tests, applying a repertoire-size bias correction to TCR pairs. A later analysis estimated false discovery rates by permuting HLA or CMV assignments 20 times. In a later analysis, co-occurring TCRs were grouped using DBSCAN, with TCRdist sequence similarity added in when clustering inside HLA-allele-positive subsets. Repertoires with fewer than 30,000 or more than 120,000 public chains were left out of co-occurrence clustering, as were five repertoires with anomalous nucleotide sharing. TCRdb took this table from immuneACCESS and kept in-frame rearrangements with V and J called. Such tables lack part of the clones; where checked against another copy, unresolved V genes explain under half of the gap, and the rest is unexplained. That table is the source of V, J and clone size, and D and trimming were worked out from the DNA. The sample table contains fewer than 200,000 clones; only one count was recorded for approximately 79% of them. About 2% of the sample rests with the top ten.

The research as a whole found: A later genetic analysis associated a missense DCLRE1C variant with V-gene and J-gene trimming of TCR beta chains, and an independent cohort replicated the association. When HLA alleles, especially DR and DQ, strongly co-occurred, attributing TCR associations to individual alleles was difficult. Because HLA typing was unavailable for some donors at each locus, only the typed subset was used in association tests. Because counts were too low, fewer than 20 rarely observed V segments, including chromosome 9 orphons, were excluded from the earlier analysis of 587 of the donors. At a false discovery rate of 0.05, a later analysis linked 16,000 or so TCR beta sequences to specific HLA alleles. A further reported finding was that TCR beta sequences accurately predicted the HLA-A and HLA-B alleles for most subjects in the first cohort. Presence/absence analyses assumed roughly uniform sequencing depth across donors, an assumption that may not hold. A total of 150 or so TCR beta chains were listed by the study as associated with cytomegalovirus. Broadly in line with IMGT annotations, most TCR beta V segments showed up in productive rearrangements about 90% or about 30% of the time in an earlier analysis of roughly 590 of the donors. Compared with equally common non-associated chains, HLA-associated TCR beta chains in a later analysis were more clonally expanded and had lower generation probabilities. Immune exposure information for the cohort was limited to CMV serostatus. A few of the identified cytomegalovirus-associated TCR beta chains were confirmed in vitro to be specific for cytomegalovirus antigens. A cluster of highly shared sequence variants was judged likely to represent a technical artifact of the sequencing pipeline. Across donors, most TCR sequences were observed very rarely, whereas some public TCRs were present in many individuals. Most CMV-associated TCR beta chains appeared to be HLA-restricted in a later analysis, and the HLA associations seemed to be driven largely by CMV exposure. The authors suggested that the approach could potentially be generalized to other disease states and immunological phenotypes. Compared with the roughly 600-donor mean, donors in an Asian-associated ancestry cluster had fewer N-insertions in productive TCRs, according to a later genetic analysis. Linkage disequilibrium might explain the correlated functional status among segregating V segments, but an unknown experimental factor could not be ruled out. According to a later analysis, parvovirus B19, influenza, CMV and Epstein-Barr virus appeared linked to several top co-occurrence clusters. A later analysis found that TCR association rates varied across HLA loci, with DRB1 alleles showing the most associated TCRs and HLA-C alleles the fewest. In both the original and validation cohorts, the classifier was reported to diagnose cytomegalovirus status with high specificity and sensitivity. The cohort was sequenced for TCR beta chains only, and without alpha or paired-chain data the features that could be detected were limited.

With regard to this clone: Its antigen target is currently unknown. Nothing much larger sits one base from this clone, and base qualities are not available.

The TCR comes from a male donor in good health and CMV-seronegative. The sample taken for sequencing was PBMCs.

The CDR3: CASSFRPQGNTEAFF. The sequence in DNA is TGTGCCAGCAGCTTCCGCCCTCAGGGGAACACTGAAGCTTTCTTT. The V and J segments used are TRBV11-2 and TRBJ1-1; TRBD1 is possibly the D segment (5 matching bases). CDR1 SGHAT and CDR2 FQNNGV are derived from the germline V gene. The CDR3 runs 15 amino acids, cysteine and phenylalanine included. The only DNA kept is the CDR3, 45 bases in frame from the first base. The trim is 3 bases for V and 1 base for J, with a gap of 12 bases between the germline ends.